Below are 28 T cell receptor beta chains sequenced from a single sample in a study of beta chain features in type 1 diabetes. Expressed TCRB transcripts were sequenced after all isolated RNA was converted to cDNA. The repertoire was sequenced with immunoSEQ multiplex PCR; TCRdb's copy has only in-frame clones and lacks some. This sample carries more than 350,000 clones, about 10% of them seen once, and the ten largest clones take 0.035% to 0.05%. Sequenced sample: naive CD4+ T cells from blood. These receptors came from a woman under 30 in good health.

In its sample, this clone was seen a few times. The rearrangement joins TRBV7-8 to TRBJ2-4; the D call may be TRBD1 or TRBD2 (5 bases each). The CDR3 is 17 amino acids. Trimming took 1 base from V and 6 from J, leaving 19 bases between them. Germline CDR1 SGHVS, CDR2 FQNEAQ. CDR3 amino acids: CASSLEIWGMQGNIQYF. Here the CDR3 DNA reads TGTGCCAGCAGCTTAGAAATATGGGGGATGCAGGGAAACATTCAGTACTTC.

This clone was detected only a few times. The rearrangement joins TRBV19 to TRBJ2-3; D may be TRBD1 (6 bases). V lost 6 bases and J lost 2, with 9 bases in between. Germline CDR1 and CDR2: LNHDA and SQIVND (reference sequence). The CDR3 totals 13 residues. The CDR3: CASSGQPTDTQYF. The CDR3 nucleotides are TGTGCCAGTAGCGGACAGCCCACAGATACGCAGTATTTT.

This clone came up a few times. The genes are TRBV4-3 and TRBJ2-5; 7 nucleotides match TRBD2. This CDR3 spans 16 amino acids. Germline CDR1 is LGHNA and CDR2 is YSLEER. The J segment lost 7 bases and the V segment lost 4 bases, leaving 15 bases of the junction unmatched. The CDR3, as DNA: TGCGCCAGCAGCCGGACCGCCTCGACTAGCTTAGGGACCCAGTACTTC. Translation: CASSRTASTSLGTQYF.

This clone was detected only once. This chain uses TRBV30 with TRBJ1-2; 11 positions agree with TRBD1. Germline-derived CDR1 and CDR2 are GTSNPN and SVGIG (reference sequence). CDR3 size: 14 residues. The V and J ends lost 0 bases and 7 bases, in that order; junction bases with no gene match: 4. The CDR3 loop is CAWSVRTGGVGYTF. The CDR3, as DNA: TGTGCCTGGAGTGTACGGACAGGGGGCGTTGGCTACACCTTC.

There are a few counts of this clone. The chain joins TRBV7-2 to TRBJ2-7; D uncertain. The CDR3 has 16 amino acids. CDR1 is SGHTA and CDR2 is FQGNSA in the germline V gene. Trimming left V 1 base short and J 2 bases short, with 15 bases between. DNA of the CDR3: TGTGCCAGCAGCTTAGATGCCCAAGTACTTACCTACGAGCAGTACTTC. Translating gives CASSLDAQVLTYEQYF.

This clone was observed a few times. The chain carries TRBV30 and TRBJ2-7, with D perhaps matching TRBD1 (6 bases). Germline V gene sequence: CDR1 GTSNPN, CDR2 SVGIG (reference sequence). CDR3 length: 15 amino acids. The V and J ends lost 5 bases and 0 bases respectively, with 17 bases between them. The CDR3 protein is CAWGKQGRSSYEQYF. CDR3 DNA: TGTGCCTGGGGAAAACAGGGAAGGAGCTCCTACGAGCAGTACTTC.

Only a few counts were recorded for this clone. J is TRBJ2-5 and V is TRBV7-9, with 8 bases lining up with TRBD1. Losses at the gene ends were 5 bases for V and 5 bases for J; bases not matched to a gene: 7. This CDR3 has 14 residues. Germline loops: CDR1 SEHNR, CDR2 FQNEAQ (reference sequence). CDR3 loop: CASSAGTGWETQYF. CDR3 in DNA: TGTGCCAGCAGCGCCGGGACAGGTTGGGAGACCCAGTACTTC.

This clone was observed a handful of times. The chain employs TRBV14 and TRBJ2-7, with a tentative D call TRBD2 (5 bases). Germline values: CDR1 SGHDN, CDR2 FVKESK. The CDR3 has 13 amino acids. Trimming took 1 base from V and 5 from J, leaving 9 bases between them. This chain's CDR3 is CASSQVPGNEQYV. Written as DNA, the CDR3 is TGTGCCAGCAGCCAAGTCCCCGGGAACGAGCAGTACGTC.

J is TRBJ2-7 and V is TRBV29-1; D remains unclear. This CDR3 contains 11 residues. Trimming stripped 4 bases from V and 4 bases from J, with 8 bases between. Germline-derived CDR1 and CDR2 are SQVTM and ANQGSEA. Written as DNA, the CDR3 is TGCAGCGTTGGTCGGTCGTACGAGCAGTACTTC. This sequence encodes CSVGRSYEQYF.

DNA for the CDR3: TGTGCCATCAGTGTGGGACGGGATGAGCAGTTCTTC. It specifies CAISVGRDEQFF. The chain combines TRBV10-3 with TRBJ2-1; D is tentatively TRBD1 or TRBD2 (5 bases each). The CDR3 covers 12 residues. With 4 bases removed from V and 8 bases from J, the gap between germline ends came to 9 bases. CDR1 is ENHRY, CDR2 SYGVKD, per germline.

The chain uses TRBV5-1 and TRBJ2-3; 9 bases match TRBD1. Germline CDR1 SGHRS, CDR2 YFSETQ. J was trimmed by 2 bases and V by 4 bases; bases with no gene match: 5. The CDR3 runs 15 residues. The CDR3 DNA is TGCGCCAGCAGCCGTCTACAGGGGGCCACAGATACGCAGTATTTT. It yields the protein CASSRLQGATDTQYF.

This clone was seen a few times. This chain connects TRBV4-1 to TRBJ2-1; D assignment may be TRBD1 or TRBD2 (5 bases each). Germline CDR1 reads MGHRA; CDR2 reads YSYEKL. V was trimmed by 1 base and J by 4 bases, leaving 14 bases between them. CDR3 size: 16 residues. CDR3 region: CASSQGIRDPYNEQFF. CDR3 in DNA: TGCGCCAGCAGCCAAGGAATCAGGGACCCGTACAATGAGCAGTTCTTC.

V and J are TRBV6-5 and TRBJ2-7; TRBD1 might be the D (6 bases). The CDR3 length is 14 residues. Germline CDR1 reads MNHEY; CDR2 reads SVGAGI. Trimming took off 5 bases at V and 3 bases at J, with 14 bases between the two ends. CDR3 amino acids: CASSITGKGYEQYF. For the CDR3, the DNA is TGTGCCAGCAGTATCACAGGGAAGGGCTACGAGCAGTACTTC.

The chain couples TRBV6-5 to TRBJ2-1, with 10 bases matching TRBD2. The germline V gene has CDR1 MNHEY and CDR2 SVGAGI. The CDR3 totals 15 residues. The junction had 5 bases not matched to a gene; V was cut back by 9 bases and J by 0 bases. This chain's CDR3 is CASSSGSSSYNEQFF. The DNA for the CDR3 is TGTGCCAGTTCTAGCGGGAGTAGCTCCTACAATGAGCAGTTCTTC.

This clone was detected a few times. The CDR3 sequence is CSTRTGYEQYF. CDR3 DNA: TGCAGCACCAGGACAGGCTACGAGCAGTACTTC. This sequence joins TRBV29-1 and TRBJ2-7, with 7 bases that match TRBD1. Germline lookup yields CDR1 SQVTM and CDR2 ANQGSEA. J gave up 3 bases and V 8 bases, and 4 bases lay outside the gene matches. This CDR3 is 11 amino acids long.

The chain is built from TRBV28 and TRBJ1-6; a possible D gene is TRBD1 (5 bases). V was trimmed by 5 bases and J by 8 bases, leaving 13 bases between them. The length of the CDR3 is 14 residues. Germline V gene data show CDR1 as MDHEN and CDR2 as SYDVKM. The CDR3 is CASSPQTGHSPLHF. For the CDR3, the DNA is TGTGCCAGCAGTCCACAGACGGGACATTCACCCCTCCACTTT.

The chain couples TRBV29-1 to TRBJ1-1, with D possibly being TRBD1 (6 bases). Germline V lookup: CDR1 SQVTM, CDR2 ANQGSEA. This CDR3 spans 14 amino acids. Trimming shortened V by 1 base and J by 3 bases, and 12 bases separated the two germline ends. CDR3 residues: CSVEVSGAYTEAFF. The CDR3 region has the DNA TGCAGCGTTGAAGTTTCGGGGGCGTACACTGAAGCTTTCTTT.

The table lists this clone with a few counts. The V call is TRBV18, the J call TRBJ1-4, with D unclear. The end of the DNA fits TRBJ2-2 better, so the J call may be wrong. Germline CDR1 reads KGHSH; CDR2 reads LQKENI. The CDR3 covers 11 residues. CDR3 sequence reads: CASSPQRELFF. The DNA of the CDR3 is TGTGCCAGCTCACCGCAGAGGGAGCTGTTTTTT.

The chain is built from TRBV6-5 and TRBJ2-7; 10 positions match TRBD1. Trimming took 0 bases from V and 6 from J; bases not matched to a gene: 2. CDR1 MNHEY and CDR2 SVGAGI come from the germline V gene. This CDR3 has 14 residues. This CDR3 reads CASSYSGQGTEQYF. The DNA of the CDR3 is TGTGCCAGCAGTTACTCGGGACAGGGGACCGAGCAGTACTTC.

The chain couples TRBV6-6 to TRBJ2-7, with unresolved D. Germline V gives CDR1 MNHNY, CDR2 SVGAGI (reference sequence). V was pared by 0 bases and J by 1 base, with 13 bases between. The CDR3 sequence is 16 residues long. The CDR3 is CASSYSIAEKSYEQYF. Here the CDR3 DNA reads TGTGCCAGCAGTTACTCGATTGCGGAGAAGTCCTACGAGCAGTACTTC.

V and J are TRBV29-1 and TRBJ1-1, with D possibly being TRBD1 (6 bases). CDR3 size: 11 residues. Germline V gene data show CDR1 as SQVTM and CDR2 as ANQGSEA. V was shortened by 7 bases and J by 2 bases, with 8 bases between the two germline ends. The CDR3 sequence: CSGGANTEAFF. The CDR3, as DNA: TGCAGCGGGGGGGCAAACACTGAAGCTTTCTTT.

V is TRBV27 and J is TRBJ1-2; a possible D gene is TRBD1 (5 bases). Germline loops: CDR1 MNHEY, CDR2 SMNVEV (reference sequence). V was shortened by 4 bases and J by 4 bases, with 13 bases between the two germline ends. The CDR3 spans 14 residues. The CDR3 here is CASSSAGTVYGYTF. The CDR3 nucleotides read TGTGCCAGCAGTTCTGCAGGGACGGTCTATGGCTACACCTTC.

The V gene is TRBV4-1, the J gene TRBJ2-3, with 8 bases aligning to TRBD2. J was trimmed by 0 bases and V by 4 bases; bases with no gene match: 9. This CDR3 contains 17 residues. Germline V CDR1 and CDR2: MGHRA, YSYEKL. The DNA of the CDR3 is TGCGCCAGCAGCCCGGGGGGGCCAGGGATCAGCACAGATACGCAGTATTTT. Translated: CASSPGGPGISTDTQYF.

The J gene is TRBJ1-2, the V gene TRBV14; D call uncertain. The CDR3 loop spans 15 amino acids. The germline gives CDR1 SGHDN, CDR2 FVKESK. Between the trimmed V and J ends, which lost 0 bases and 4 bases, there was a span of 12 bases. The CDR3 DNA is TGTGCCAGCAGCCAAGATCGACGGCCGCGCTATGGCTACACCTTC. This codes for CASSQDRRPRYGYTF.

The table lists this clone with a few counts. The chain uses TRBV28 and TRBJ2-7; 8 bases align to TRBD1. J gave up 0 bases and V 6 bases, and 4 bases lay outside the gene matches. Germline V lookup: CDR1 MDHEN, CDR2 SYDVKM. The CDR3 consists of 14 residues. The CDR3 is CASRAGQGSYEQYV. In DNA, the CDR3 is TGTGCCAGCAGGGCCGGACAGGGCTCCTACGAGCAGTACGTC.

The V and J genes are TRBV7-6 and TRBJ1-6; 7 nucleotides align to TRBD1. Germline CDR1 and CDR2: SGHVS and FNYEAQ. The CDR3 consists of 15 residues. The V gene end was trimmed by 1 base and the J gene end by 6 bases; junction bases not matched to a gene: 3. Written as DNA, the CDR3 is TGTGCCAGCAGCTTAGAGTCAGGGGGTAATTCACCCCTCCACTTT. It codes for CASSLESGGNSPLHF. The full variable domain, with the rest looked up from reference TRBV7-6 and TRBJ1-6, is GAGVSQSPRYKVTKRGQDVALRCDPISGHVSLYWYRQALGQGPEFLTYFNYEAQQDKSGLPNDRFSAERPEGSISTLTIQRTEQRDSAMYRCASSLESGGNSPLHFGNGTRLTVT.

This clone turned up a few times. DNA for the CDR3: TGTGCCAGCAGCACCGGGACAGGGACTAGCGGTGAGCAGTTCTTC. Translation: CASSTGTGTSGEQFF. This chain connects TRBV7-2 to TRBJ2-1, with 11 bases lining up with TRBD2. The germline gives CDR1 SGHTA, CDR2 FQGNSA. The length of the CDR3 is 15 residues. V lost 5 bases to trimming and J lost 9 bases; unmatched junction nucleotides: 9.

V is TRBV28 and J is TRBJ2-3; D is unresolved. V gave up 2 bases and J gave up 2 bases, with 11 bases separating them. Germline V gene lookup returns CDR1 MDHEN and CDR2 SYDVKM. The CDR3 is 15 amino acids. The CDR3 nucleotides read TGTGCCAGCAGTTTACCAAGGTTGAACACAGATACGCAGTATTTT. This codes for CASSLPRLNTDTQYF. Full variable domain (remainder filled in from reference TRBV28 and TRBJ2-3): DVKVTQSSRYLVKRTGEKVFLECVQDMDHENMFWYRQDPGLGLRLIYFSYDVKMKEKGDIPEGYSVSREKKERFSLILESASTNQTSMYLCASSLPRLNTDTQYFGPGTRLTVL.